The 30 T cell receptor beta chains below were found in one sample sequenced in a study of early T cells in non-severe SARS-CoV-2 infection. MiXCR, run by TCRdb on the 5' RACE reads, gives a single entry per CDR3 protein. The data contain 40,000 to 55,000 distinct CDR3 sequences, about 6% of them singletons. Sequenced material: whole blood, taken at baseline. Receptors were obtained from an adult who was a healthcare worker with PCR-confirmed SARS-CoV-2 infection or an uninfected control (not recorded which).

This clonotype has at least ten counts. The junction differs from germline at one of its ends, possibly a read error. The CDR3 loop reads CASSQLVGSRRSERYF. The CDR3 DNA reads as TGCGCCAGCAGCCAACTAGTAGGGTCGAGACGATCAGAGCGGTACTTC. The gene calls are TRBV4-3 and TRBJ2-7; D ambiguous. Germline values: CDR1 LGHNA, CDR2 YSLEER. This CDR3 region has 16 residues.

V and J are TRBV12-2 and TRBJ1-2; TRBD1, as called in the table, went unchecked against the DNA. TRBV12-2 corresponds to a pseudogene. This CDR3 is built from 15 residues. The CDR3 bases are TGTGCAAGTCGCCAGAACCGGGACAGCCTCTATGGCTACACCTTC. Translation: CASRQNRDSLYGYTF.

In this sample, this clonotype turned up many times. J is TRBJ1-3 and V is TRBV11-2; D gene unclear. Per the germline V gene, CDR1 is SGHAT and CDR2 is FQNNGV. V lost 5 bases and J lost 8, with 10 bases in between. This CDR3 comprises 12 residues. The CDR3 spells CASSPTGDTIYF. For the CDR3, the DNA is TGTGCCAGCAGCCCTACCGGGGACACCATATATTTT.

This rearrangement joins TRBV6-2 or TRBV6-3 to TRBJ2-7; the D gene is possibly TRBD1 (5 bases). Germline V gene lookup returns CDR1 MNHEY and CDR2 SVGEGT. The CDR3 is made up of 13 amino acids. Trimming removed 2 bases at V and 6 bases at J, with 11 bases between. The CDR3 here is CASSYGAIREQYF. The CDR3 DNA sequence: TGTGCCAGCAGTTACGGGGCCATTCGCGAGCAGTACTTC.

In its sample, this clonotype was seen a few times. This chain uses TRBV7-2 with TRBJ1-6, with D maybe TRBD1 (5 bases). This CDR3 is 12 amino acids long. V lost 8 bases and J lost 10, with 12 bases in between. Germline CDR1 SGHTA, CDR2 FQGNSA. This CDR3 reads CASGTGASPLHF. CDR3 nucleotides: TGTGCCAGCGGGACCGGGGCGTCACCCCTCCACTTT.

The table lists this clonotype with a few counts. The rearrangement links TRBV28 to TRBJ2-1, with D perhaps matching TRBD1 (5 bases). This CDR3 contains 12 residues. The germline gives CDR1 MDHEN, CDR2 SYDVKM. The ends were cut back, 8 bases at V and 10 bases at J, with 15 bases in the middle. The CDR3, as DNA: TGTGCCAGCGGGCTAGTGGGGCGCGAGCAGTTCTTC. Translation gives CASGLVGREQFF.

The table lists this clonotype with many counts. The chain joins TRBV7-3 to TRBJ2-1; D possibly matches TRBD1 or TRBD2 (5 bases each). Germline CDR1 reads SGHTA; CDR2 reads FQGTGA. The CDR3 extends over 15 amino acids. Trimming shortened V by 5 bases and J by 2 bases, and 13 bases separated the two germline ends. The CDR3 bases are TGTGCCAGCAGCCAGAGGGCAGGGACCTACAATGAGCAGTTCTTC. Protein sequence: CASSQRAGTYNEQFF.

At least ten counts were recorded for this clonotype. J is TRBJ2-5 and V is TRBV7-2; the match to TRBD1 covers 8 bases. The CDR3 has 14 residues. Germline loops: CDR1 SGHTA, CDR2 FQGNSA. The V and J ends lost 1 base and 5 bases, in that order; junction bases with no gene match: 3. CDR3 region: CASSLDQGAETQYF. Here the CDR3 DNA reads TGTGCCAGCAGCTTAGATCAGGGGGCGGAGACCCAGTACTTC.

This clonotype was seen at least ten times. This chain connects TRBV7-9 to TRBJ2-4; D is unresolved. The V gene lost 1 base and the J gene lost 0 bases, with 10 bases spanning the gap. The germline V gene has CDR1 SEHNR and CDR2 FQNEAQ (reference sequence). CDR3 length: 16 amino acids. The CDR3: CASSLGAGLAKNIQYF. The CDR3 DNA sequence: TGTGCCAGCAGCTTAGGGGCTGGATTAGCCAAAAACATTCAGTACTTC.

The chain uses TRBV15 and TRBJ2-1; D unclear. The CDR3 sequence is 16 residues long. Per germline, CDR1 LNHNV and CDR2 YYDKDF (reference sequence). V gave up 6 bases and J gave up 9 bases, with 24 bases separating them. The CDR3 region has the DNA TGTGCCACCAGACCGTCGGTCTCCTCATACCCTACTGAGCAGTTCTTC. Amino acid sequence: CATRPSVSSYPTEQFF.

This clonotype has at least ten counts. The chain couples TRBV20-1 to TRBJ2-5; 8 bases line up with TRBD1. The CDR3 loop spans 16 amino acids. The J segment lost 3 bases and the V segment lost 4 bases, leaving 13 bases of the junction unmatched. Per the germline V gene, CDR1 is DFQATT and CDR2 is SNEGSKA (reference sequence). CDR3 loop: CSAIPARGQGKETQYF. The CDR3 nucleotides are TGCAGTGCTATACCCGCAAGAGGACAGGGAAAAGAGACCCAGTACTTC.

The chain recombines TRBV5-1 with TRBJ1-4; D is possibly TRBD1 (5 bases). Trimming removed 2 bases from V and 8 bases from J, with 13 bases in between. CDR3 size: 14 residues. Looked up from germline, CDR1 is SGHRS and CDR2 is YFSETQ. In nucleotides, the CDR3 is TGCGCCAGCAGCTTTGGGCAGGGAAGCGAAAAACTGTTTTTT. It is translated as CASSFGQGSEKLFF. Full variable domain (outside the CDR3, taken from reference TRBV5-1 and TRBJ1-4): KAGVTQTPRYLIKTRGQQVTLSCSPISGHRSVSWYQQTPGQGLQFLFEYFSETQRNKGNFPGRFSGRQFSNSRSEMNVSTLELGDSALYLCASSFGQGSEKLFFGSGTQLSVL.

This chain uses TRBV6-4 with TRBJ2-1; D ambiguous. This CDR3 has 15 amino acids. V lost 6 bases, J lost 2 bases, and 14 bases lay in between. The germline gives CDR1 MRHNA, CDR2 SNTAGT. The DNA for the CDR3 is TGTGCCAGCAGCAGCCGACGGGCAGCCTACAATGAGCAGTTCTTC. Its translation is CASSSRRAAYNEQFF.

This clonotype turned up a few times. The chain is built from TRBV20-1 and TRBJ2-2; possibly TRBD1 or TRBD2 for D (5 bases each). The length of the CDR3 is 14 residues. V was trimmed by 6 bases and J by 2 bases, leaving 13 bases between them. Germline CDR1 reads DFQATT; CDR2 reads SNEGSKA (reference sequence). The CDR3 DNA reads TGCAGTGCACGCCGGGACCAAAACACCGGGGAGCTGTTTTTT. It yields the protein CSARRDQNTGELFF.

The rearrangement uses TRBV2 and TRBJ1-2, with D maybe TRBD1 (6 bases). V lost 5 bases to trimming and J lost 5 bases, with 9 bases between them. The CDR3 contains 12 residues. Germline V CDR1 and CDR2: SNHLY, FYNNEI. The CDR3 DNA follows: TGTGCCAGCAGTCTGCAGGGGTATGGCTACACCTTC. This gives the protein CASSLQGYGYTF.

This sequence joins TRBV5-1 and TRBJ1-6, with no clear D. Germline V gene sequence: CDR1 SGHRS, CDR2 YFSETQ. CDR3 length: 15 residues. V was trimmed by 2 bases and J by 6 bases, leaving 12 bases between them. In DNA form, the CDR3 reads TGCGCCAGCAGCTTAAATTCGGAAGCTAATTCACCCCTCCACTTT. It codes for CASSLNSEANSPLHF.

This clonotype appeared many times. The DNA for the CDR3 is TGTGCCAGCAGCGACGGACAGACCTACGAGCAGTACTTC. Translation: CASSDGQTYEQYF. The V call is TRBV2, the J call TRBJ2-7; D might be TRBD1 (6 bases). The CDR3 covers 13 residues. The germline V gene has CDR1 SNHLY and CDR2 FYNNEI. V gave up 6 bases and J gave up 2 bases, with 11 bases separating them.

As concerns this clonotype: Compared with germline, one end of the junction differs, possibly owing to a read error. DNA of the CDR3: TGTGCCAGCAGTTACTCAGGGATGAAACAACTCCCCGTTTTT. This gives the protein CASSYSGMKQLPVF. The genes are TRBV6-2 or TRBV6-3 and TRBJ1-1; D is uncertain. CDR3 length: 14 residues. Germline values: CDR1 MNHEY, CDR2 SVGEGT.

This rearrangement joins TRBV11-2 to TRBJ2-7, with a tentative D call TRBD1 (6 bases). The V and J ends lost 4 bases and 2 bases respectively, with 12 bases between them. Germline CDR1 is SGHAT and CDR2 is FQNNGV. CDR3 length: 14 amino acids. The CDR3 DNA reads TGTGCCAGCAGCTCACCGGGACATACCTACGAGCAGTACTTC. Translation gives CASSSPGHTYEQYF.

This clonotype was counted at least ten times. This chain links TRBV27 with TRBJ2-1; D is possibly TRBD2 (5 bases). This CDR3 is 15 amino acids long. CDR1 and CDR2 from the germline V gene are MNHEY and SMNVEV (reference sequence). V dropped 2 bases and J dropped 2 bases, with 10 bases sitting between them. The DNA of the CDR3 is TGTGCCAGCAGTTTAGCGGGTCCTGCCTACAATGAGCAGTTCTTC. Protein: CASSLAGPAYNEQFF.

By share of the sample, this clonotype is medium-sized. The chain combines TRBV6-2 or TRBV6-3 with TRBJ2-1; D uncertain. Trimming took 9 bases from V and 2 from J, leaving 14 bases between them. Germline V gives CDR1 MNHEY, CDR2 SVGEGT. The CDR3 extends over 14 amino acids. The CDR3 is CARGSTWAYNEQFF. The CDR3 nucleotides are TGTGCCAGGGGATCCACGTGGGCCTACAATGAGCAGTTCTTC.

There are many counts of this clonotype. V usage is TRBV11-3 and J usage is TRBJ2-3, with D hard to call. V lost 6 bases, J lost 6 bases, and 22 bases lay in between. The CDR3 extends over 16 amino acids. Germline lookup yields CDR1 SGHNT and CDR2 YENEEA. This CDR3 is CASSPGGLALGDTQYF. The CDR3 DNA reads as TGTGCCAGCAGTCCTGGTGGGTTGGCCCTCGGTGATACGCAGTATTTT.

The chain employs TRBV7-8 and TRBJ2-5, with 10 nucleotides matching TRBD2. This CDR3 has 17 amino acids. V lost 5 bases and J lost 1; bases outside the gene matches: 10. Germline-derived CDR1 and CDR2 are SGHVS and FQNEAQ. CDR3 coding DNA: TGTGCCAGCAGCAGGCAGGGAAGCGGGAGGGCCCAAGAGACCCAGTACTTC. Translated, it gives CASSRQGSGRAQETQYF. The full variable domain, with the rest looked up from reference TRBV7-8 and TRBJ2-5, is GAGVSQSPRYKVAKRGQDVALRCDPISGHVSLFWYQQALGQGPEFLTYFQNEAQLDKSGLPSDRFFAERPEGSVSTLKIQRTQQEDSAVYLCASSRQGSGRAQETQYFGPGTRLLVL.

The chain employs TRBV4-2 and TRBJ2-1, with TRBD2 matching over 8 bases. V dropped 1 base and J dropped 4; count of bases not matched to a gene: 3. Looked up from germline, CDR1 is LGHNA and CDR2 is YNFKEQ. The CDR3 is 15 residues long. The CDR3 reads CASSQAGGEYNEQFF. The CDR3, as DNA: TGTGCCAGCAGCCAAGCGGGGGGGGAATACAATGAGCAGTTCTTC.

This clonotype was seen a handful of times. This chain uses TRBV12-3 or TRBV12-4 with TRBJ2-1, with 9 bases that match TRBD2. This CDR3 is 14 amino acids long. V trimming: 3 bases; J trimming: 6 bases; junction bases outside the gene matches: 3. The CDR3: CASSLRGRGNEQFF. The CDR3 coding sequence is TGTGCCAGCAGTTTGCGCGGGAGGGGCAATGAGCAGTTCTTC.

This chain joins TRBV18 and TRBJ2-3, with unresolved D. This CDR3 is built from 14 residues. In germline, CDR1 is KGHSH, CDR2 LQKENI. V was shortened by 4 bases and J by 0 bases, with 8 bases between the two germline ends. The CDR3 DNA follows: TGTGCCAGCTCACGGGAAGGCAGCACAGATACGCAGTATTTT. As protein: CASSREGSTDTQYF.

The rearrangement joins TRBV6-5 to TRBJ2-5; a weak D match, TRBD2 (6 bases). CDR1 and CDR2 from the germline V gene are MNHEY and SVGAGI. V shed 0 bases and J shed 5 bases, with 10 bases lying between them. This CDR3 comprises 14 residues. The CDR3 region has the DNA TGTGCCAGCAGTTACTCAGGAGGGAGCGAGACCCAGTACTTC. Encoded protein: CASSYSGGSETQYF.

This clonotype was seen ten or more times. The chain couples TRBV3-1 to TRBJ1-3; tentatively, D is TRBD1 (6 bases). V was shortened by 0 bases and J by 3 bases, with 9 bases between the two germline ends. This CDR3 region has 15 residues. Germline V gene data show CDR1 as LGHDT and CDR2 as YNNKEL (reference sequence). The chain's CDR3 is CASSQEQGLGNTIYF. Written as DNA, the CDR3 is TGTGCCAGCAGCCAAGAACAGGGCCTTGGAAACACCATATATTTT. The complete variable domain, with remaining parts taken from reference TRBV3-1 and TRBJ1-3, reads DTAVSQTPKYLVTQMGNDKSIKCEQNLGHDTMYWYKQDSKKFLKIMFSYNNKELIINETVPNRFSPKSPDKAHLNLHINSLELGDSAVYFCASSQEQGLGNTIYFGEGSWLTVV.

The chain carries TRBV28 and TRBJ1-2; 7 bases map to TRBD1. CDR3 length: 14 amino acids. The V gene end was trimmed by 3 bases and the J gene end by 4 bases; junction bases not matched to a gene: 5. The V gene's germline CDR1 is MDHEN and CDR2 SYDVKM. CDR3: CASSFGTASYGYTF. CDR3 DNA: TGTGCCAGCAGTTTTGGGACAGCCTCCTATGGCTACACCTTC.

This clonotype was detected a few times. The rearrangement links TRBV20-1 to TRBJ2-3; TRBD2 matches at 7 bases. V lost 6 bases, J lost 5 bases, and 11 bases stayed unmatched. The CDR3 contains 14 residues. CDR1 is DFQATT, CDR2 SNEGSKA, per germline (reference sequence). CDR3 residues: CSAPKRRELDTQYF. The CDR3 coding sequence is TGCAGTGCCCCGAAGCGGCGGGAGCTAGATACGCAGTATTTT.